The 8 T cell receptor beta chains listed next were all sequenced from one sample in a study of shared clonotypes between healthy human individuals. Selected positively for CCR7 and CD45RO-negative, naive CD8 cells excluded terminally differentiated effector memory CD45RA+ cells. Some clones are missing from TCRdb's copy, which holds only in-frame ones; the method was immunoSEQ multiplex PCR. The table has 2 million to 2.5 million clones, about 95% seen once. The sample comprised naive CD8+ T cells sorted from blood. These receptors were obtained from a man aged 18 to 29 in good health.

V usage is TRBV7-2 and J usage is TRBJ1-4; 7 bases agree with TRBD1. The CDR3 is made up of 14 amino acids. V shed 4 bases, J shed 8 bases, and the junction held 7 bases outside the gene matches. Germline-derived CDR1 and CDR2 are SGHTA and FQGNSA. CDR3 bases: TGTGCCAGCAGCTCGACAGGGTTTAGGGAAAAACTGTTTTTT. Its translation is CASSSTGFREKLFF.

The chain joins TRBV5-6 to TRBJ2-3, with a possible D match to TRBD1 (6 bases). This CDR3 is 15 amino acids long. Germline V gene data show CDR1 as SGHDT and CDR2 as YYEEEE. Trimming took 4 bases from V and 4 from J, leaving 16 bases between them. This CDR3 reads CASSPGTPRADTQYF. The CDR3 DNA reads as TGTGCCAGCAGCCCAGGGACACCTAGGGCAGATACGCAGTATTTT.

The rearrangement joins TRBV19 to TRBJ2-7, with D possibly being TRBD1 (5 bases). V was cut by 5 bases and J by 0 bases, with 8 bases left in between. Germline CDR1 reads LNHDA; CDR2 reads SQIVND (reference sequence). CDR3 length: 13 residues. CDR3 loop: CASSSDSSYEQYF. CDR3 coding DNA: TGTGCCAGTAGTTCCGACAGCTCCTACGAGCAGTACTTC.

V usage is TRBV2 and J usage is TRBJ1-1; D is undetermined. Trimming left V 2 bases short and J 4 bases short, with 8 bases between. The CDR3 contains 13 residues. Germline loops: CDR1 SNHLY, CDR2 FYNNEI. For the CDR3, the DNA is TGTGCCAGCAGTGAAAGAGGAGCCACTGAAGCTTTCTTT. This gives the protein CASSERGATEAFF.

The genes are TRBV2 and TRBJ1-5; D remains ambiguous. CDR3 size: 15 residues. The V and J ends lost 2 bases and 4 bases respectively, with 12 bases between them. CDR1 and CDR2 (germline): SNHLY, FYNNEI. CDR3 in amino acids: CASSEFQQLNQPQHF. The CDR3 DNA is TGTGCCAGCAGTGAATTTCAACAGCTAAATCAGCCCCAGCATTTT.

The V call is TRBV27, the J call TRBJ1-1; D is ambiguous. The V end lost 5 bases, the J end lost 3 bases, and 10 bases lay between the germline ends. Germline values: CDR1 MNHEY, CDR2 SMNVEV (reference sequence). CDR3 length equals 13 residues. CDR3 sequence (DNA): TGTGCCAGCAGTATCGGACTGGACACTGAAGCTTTCTTT. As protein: CASSIGLDTEAFF.

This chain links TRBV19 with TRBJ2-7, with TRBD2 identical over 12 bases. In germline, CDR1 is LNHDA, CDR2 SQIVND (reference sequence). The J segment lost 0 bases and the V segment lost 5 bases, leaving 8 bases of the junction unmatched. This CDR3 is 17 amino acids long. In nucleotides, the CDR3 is TGTGCCAGTAGTCCAGGACTAGCGGGATTACCCTCCTACGAGCAGTACTTC. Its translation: CASSPGLAGLPSYEQYF.

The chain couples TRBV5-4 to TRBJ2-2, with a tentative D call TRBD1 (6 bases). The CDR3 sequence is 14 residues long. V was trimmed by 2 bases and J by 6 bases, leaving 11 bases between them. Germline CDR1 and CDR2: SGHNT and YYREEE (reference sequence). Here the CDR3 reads CASSLWGPPGELFF. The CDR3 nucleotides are TGTGCCAGCAGCTTATGGGGGCCCCCCGGGGAGCTGTTTTTT.